A single T cell receptor beta chain is shown here with its context. Original methodology: Reference gene primer amplification yielded estimated nucleated cell counts. Sequencing used immunoSEQ multiplex PCR; TCRdb keeps in-frame clones, though not all of them. From that table come the V and J calls and clone size; the DNA was used to work out D and trimming. The sample records about 370,000 clones, 80% to 90% being singletons. These data belong to a study of blood T cell repertoires in COVID-19. The wider study: From the United States, Italy and Spain came samples of acute and convalescent COVID-19. T cells, B-cell-depleted T cells, or PBMCs supplied cDNA or gDNA.

The CDR3 has 15 amino acids. Trimming cost V 2 bases and J 3 bases; bases outside gene matches: 3. Germline-derived CDR1 and CDR2 are MNHEY and SMNVEV (reference sequence). The chain has TRBV27 and TRBJ2-1, with 8 nucleotides matching TRBD1. The source of this sequence is a woman aged 25 to 39 with COVID-19, enrolled during active disease. Sequencing used peripheral blood. CDR3 bases: TGTGCCAGCAGTTTAAACAGGGGGGTCTACAATGAGCAGTTCTTC. Protein: CASSLNRGVYNEQFF.